This TCR beta chain originates from a study of blood T cells in healthy people across ages. The sample holds a few counts of this clonotype. The V and J ends lost 0 bases and 7 bases respectively, with 17 bases between them. Germline CDR1 reads SGDLS; CDR2 reads YYNGEE. The CDR3 consists of 15 residues. A second PCR of 7 to 11 cycles used a sample-barcoded 5' primer and a J-beta primer mix. TCRdb called the 5' RACE reads again in MiXCR, with one record for every CDR3 protein. The sample holds roughly 800,000 distinct CDR3 sequences; about 53% are singletons and the top ten take roughly two fifths. This chain joins TRBV9 and TRBJ2-7, with D possibly TRBD2 on 6 matching bases. Sample: blood. The sequence was obtained from a man aged 80 or over in good health. Written as DNA, the CDR3 is TGTGCCAGCAGCGTAGGCGGGACCCCGGTCTGGGAGCAGTACTTC. Protein: CASSVGGTPVWEQYF. The full variable domain, rest sourced from reference TRBV9 and TRBJ2-7, is DSGVTQTPKHLITATGQRVTLRCSPRSGDLSVYWYQQSLDQGLQFLIQYYNGEERAKGNILERFSAQQFPDLHSELNLSSLELGDSALYFCASSVGGTPVWEQYFGPGTRLTVT.